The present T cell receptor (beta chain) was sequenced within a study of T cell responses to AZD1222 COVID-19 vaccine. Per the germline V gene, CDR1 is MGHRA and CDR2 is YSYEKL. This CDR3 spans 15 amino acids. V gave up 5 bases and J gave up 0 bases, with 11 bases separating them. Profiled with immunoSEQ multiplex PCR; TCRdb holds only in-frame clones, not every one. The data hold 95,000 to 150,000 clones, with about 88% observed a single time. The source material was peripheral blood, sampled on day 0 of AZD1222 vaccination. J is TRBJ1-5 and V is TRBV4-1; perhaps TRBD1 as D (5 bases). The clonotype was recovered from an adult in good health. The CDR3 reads CASSKRGISNQPQHF. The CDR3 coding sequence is TGCGCCAGCAGCAAGCGGGGGATTAGCAATCAGCCCCAGCATTTT.